Listed here are 31 T cell receptor beta chains from one sample, sequenced in a study of Ad26.COV2.S vaccination and SARS-CoV-2 variants. The data were produced by immunoSEQ multiplex PCR, yet TCRdb's version contains in-frame clones alone and is incomplete. The sample carries about 250,000 clones, 87% recorded once. Treatment here: 15 to 20 received Ad26.COV2.S at low or high dose, single or two shots; about 5 received placebo; per-sample allocation not given. Specimen acquisition occurred on day 63 following the initial vaccine or placebo injection. The material was peripheral blood, obtained in a trial of Ad26.COV2.S vaccine versus placebo. These receptors were taken from a person between 18 and 65 years old who received the Ad26.COV2.S COVID-19 vaccine or a placebo.

The rearrangement uses TRBV19 and TRBJ1-1; weak D call: TRBD1 (5 bases). CDR1 is LNHDA and CDR2 is SQIVND in the germline V gene (reference sequence). The V and J ends lost 5 bases and 3 bases respectively, with 16 bases between them. The CDR3 sequence is 15 residues long. The CDR3 region has the DNA TGTGCCAGTAGTTCCGGGGGGGGTCGGGACACTGAAGCTTTCTTT. The encoded protein is CASSSGGGRDTEAFF.

CDR3 nucleotides: TGTGCCAGCAGCTCAAAGGGGGCGTCTGGAAACACCATATATTTT. Protein product: CASSSKGASGNTIYF. The gene calls are TRBV7-2 and TRBJ1-3; TRBD1 matches at 7 bases. This CDR3 region has 15 residues. The germline CDR1 and CDR2 sequences are SGHTA and FQGNSA. V was pared by 4 bases and J by 1 base, with 4 bases of the junction left unmatched.

The CDR3: CASSLWVQETQYF. In DNA, the CDR3 is TGTGCCAGCAGCTTGTGGGTACAAGAGACCCAGTACTTC. This rearrangement joins TRBV5-5 to TRBJ2-5; no reliable D call. V lost 1 base to trimming and J lost 2 bases, with 6 bases between them. The V gene's germline CDR1 is SGHKS and CDR2 YYEKEE (reference sequence). This CDR3 spans 13 amino acids.

V is TRBV7-8 and J is TRBJ1-2; TRBD1 is a possible D gene (6 bases). V was clipped by 0 bases and J by 5 bases, with 13 bases between them. CDR1 and CDR2 (germline): SGHVS, FQNEAQ. CDR3 length equals 15 residues. CDR3: CASSLAPDSLYGYTF. The CDR3 DNA follows: TGTGCCAGCAGCTTAGCGCCGGACAGTCTATATGGCTACACCTTC.

J is TRBJ2-7 and V is TRBV5-6, with 10 bases identical to TRBD2. This CDR3 is 15 amino acids long. V lost 2 bases and J lost 5; bases outside the gene matches: 7. CDR1 and CDR2 (germline): SGHDT, YYEEEE. The CDR3 here is CASSFRTSGLHEQYF. In nucleotides, the CDR3 is TGTGCCAGCAGCTTCAGGACTAGCGGACTCCACGAGCAGTACTTC.

The chain links TRBV19 to TRBJ2-1; 8 positions match TRBD1. Germline loops: CDR1 LNHDA, CDR2 SQIVND (reference sequence). This CDR3 region has 15 residues. Losses at the gene ends were 4 bases for V and 5 bases for J; bases not matched to a gene: 7. CDR3 amino acids: CASSKVTGVNNEQFF. In nucleotides, the CDR3 is TGTGCCAGTAGTAAGGTGACAGGGGTAAACAATGAGCAGTTCTTC. Full variable domain (missing parts from reference TRBV19 and TRBJ2-1): DGGITQSPKYLFRKEGQNVTLSCEQNLNHDAMYWYRQDPGQGLRLIYYSQIVNDFQKGDIAEGYSVSREKKESFPLTVTSAQKNPTAFYLCASSKVTGVNNEQFFGPGTRLTVL.

The rearrangement links TRBV11-2 to TRBJ2-5; 7 bases are a match to TRBD1. From germline, CDR1 is SGHAT and CDR2 FQNNGV. The length of the CDR3 is 13 residues. V was pared by 5 bases and J by 1 base, with 1 base of the junction left unmatched. The DNA of the CDR3 is TGTGCCAGCAGCCGGGACAGCCAAGAGACCCAGTACTTC. Amino acid sequence: CASSRDSQETQYF.

This sequence joins TRBV30 and TRBJ1-5; 9 nucleotides match TRBD1. CDR1 is GTSNPN and CDR2 is SVGIG in the germline V gene (reference sequence). This CDR3 region has 17 residues. The J segment lost 4 bases and the V segment lost 3 bases, leaving 13 bases of the junction unmatched. The CDR3 DNA follows: TGTGCCTGGAGCCTCACGGACAGGGGTAGGAAGAATCAGCCCCAGCATTTT. This codes for CAWSLTDRGRKNQPQHF.

V usage is TRBV3-1 (or the pseudogene TRBV3-2) and J usage is TRBJ2-5; 7 nucleotides line up with TRBD1. J lost 2 bases, V lost 3 bases, and 9 bases had no gene match. The CDR3 runs 16 residues. The V gene's germline CDR1 is LGHDT and CDR2 YNNKEL (reference sequence). CDR3 nucleotide sequence: TGTGCCAGCAGCCACCCCGGGACAGACAGACAAGAGACCCAGTACTTC. Its translation: CASSHPGTDRQETQYF.

The CDR3 is CASSVTGAIDTQYF. In nucleotides, the CDR3 is TGTGCCAGCAGCGTGACGGGGGCGATCGATACGCAGTATTTT. This rearrangement joins TRBV9 to TRBJ2-3, with D tentatively TRBD1 or TRBD2 (6 bases each). V lost 2 bases, J lost 6 bases, and 13 bases lay in between. The CDR3 covers 14 residues. Germline V gives CDR1 SGDLS, CDR2 YYNGEE.

The V and J genes are TRBV2 and TRBJ2-7, with TRBD1 matching over 8 bases. The germline CDR1 and CDR2 sequences are SNHLY and FYNNEI. V trimming: 7 bases; J trimming: 0 bases; junction bases outside the gene matches: 8. The CDR3 has 15 amino acids. The CDR3 loop is CASIEARGLSYEQYV. CDR3 coding DNA: TGTGCCAGCATCGAGGCCAGGGGGCTCTCCTACGAGCAGTACGTC.

The chain uses TRBV2 and TRBJ1-5; 8 nucleotides match TRBD1. CDR3 length equals 13 residues. V dropped 6 bases and J dropped 9; count of bases not matched to a gene: 7. In germline, CDR1 is SNHLY, CDR2 FYNNEI. In nucleotides, the CDR3 is TGTGCCAGCAGACCGGACGGGACAGGGCCCCAGCATTTT. Translated: CASRPDGTGPQHF.

The chain is built from TRBV7-9 and TRBJ1-2; 9 bases align to TRBD1. The CDR3 totals 14 residues. Trimming cost V 7 bases and J 6 bases; bases outside gene matches: 9. Per germline, CDR1 SEHNR and CDR2 FQNEAQ (reference sequence). CDR3 sequence (DNA): TGTGCCAGCAACACGGGACAGGGAGTGCATGGCTACACCTTC. This codes for CASNTGQGVHGYTF.

This clone was detected a few times. This chain links TRBV18 with TRBJ1-5; D is undetermined. Germline lookup yields CDR1 KGHSH and CDR2 LQKENI. The CDR3 has 15 amino acids. V gave up 4 bases and J gave up 0 bases, with 10 bases separating them. CDR3 sequence reads: CASSLSANSNQPQHF. CDR3 sequence (DNA): TGTGCCAGCTCACTCTCGGCAAATAGCAATCAGCCCCAGCATTTT.

The chain employs TRBV9 and TRBJ1-2, with 9 bases identical to TRBD1. The CDR3 contains 15 residues. The J segment lost 7 bases and the V segment lost 4 bases, leaving 11 bases of the junction unmatched. Germline CDR1 and CDR2: SGDLS and YYNGEE. This CDR3 is CASSPTAGTGIGYTF. Written as DNA, the CDR3 is TGTGCCAGCAGCCCCACCGCCGGGACAGGGATTGGCTACACCTTC.

The chain combines TRBV11-2 with TRBJ2-7, with 7 bases matching TRBD2. Trimming at V came to 2 bases and at J to 9 bases, leaving 4 bases not matched to a gene. Germline V gene data show CDR1 as SGHAT and CDR2 as FQNNGV. The CDR3 is 12 residues long. The CDR3 coding sequence is TGTGCCAGCAGCTTAATTAGGGAGGGGCAGTACTTC. It yields the protein CASSLIREGQYF.

The rearrangement links TRBV7-2 to TRBJ2-5; 7 positions match TRBD1. The CDR3 consists of 15 residues. The germline V gene has CDR1 SGHTA and CDR2 FQGNSA. The ends lost 5 bases at V and 4 bases at J; junction bases unmatched: 10. CDR3 amino acids: CASSLRRDRIETQYF. The DNA of the CDR3 is TGTGCCAGCAGCCTCCGCCGGGACAGAATAGAGACCCAGTACTTC.

V usage is TRBV7-9 and J usage is TRBJ2-5, with TRBD2 identical over 7 bases. Per the germline V gene, CDR1 is SEHNR and CDR2 is FQNEAQ (reference sequence). The ends lost 1 base at V and 5 bases at J; junction bases unmatched: 7. This CDR3 contains 15 residues. For the CDR3, the DNA is TGTGCCAGCAGCTTAGGACTCTTGGGAGGGGAGACCCAGTACTTC. Amino acid sequence: CASSLGLLGGETQYF. Full variable domain (remainder filled in from reference TRBV7-9 and TRBJ2-5): DTGVSQNPRHKITKRGQNVTFRCDPISEHNRLYWYRQTLGQGPEFLTYFQNEAQLEKSRLLSDRFSAERPKGSFSTLEIQRTEQGDSAMYLCASSLGLLGGETQYFGPGTRLLVL.

The chain has TRBV7-8 and TRBJ1-2; a possible D gene is TRBD1 (5 bases). Looked up from germline, CDR1 is SGHVS and CDR2 is FQNEAQ. The ends were cut back, 5 bases at V and 7 bases at J, with 14 bases in the middle. This CDR3 is 13 amino acids long. This CDR3 reads CASSRGGTPGYTF. Written as DNA, the CDR3 is TGTGCCAGCAGCAGAGGAGGGACCCCTGGCTACACCTTC.

V gene TRBV10-3 combines with J gene TRBJ1-2, with a weak D call TRBD1 (6 bases). CDR3 length equals 22 residues. Between the trimmed V and J ends, which lost 0 bases and 4 bases, there was a span of 33 bases. Germline-derived CDR1 and CDR2 are ENHRY and SYGVKD. CDR3 in DNA: TGTGCCATCAGTGAGTCGAATTTTCGTCGAGACACTCGCCCCCGGACAGCCTATGGCTACACCTTC. Translating it yields CAISESNFRRDTRPRTAYGYTF.

This sequence joins TRBV7-2 and TRBJ2-6, with D unclear. The CDR3 is 15 amino acids. The germline V gene has CDR1 SGHTA and CDR2 FQGNSA. With 5 bases removed from V and 1 base from J, the gap between germline ends came to 9 bases. The CDR3: CASSADGSGANVLTF. In nucleotides, the CDR3 is TGTGCCAGCAGCGCCGACGGTTCTGGGGCCAACGTCCTGACTTTC.

This sequence joins TRBV4-3 and TRBJ2-3, with 9 bases lining up with TRBD2. J gave up 4 bases and V 2 bases, and 7 bases lay outside the gene matches. Germline loops: CDR1 LGHNA, CDR2 YSLEER. This CDR3 has 16 amino acids. CDR3 amino acids: CASSQLPGLASDTQYF. The CDR3 DNA is TGCGCCAGCAGCCAATTGCCGGGACTAGCCTCAGATACGCAGTATTTT.

This clone was detected only a few times. The J gene is TRBJ1-5, the V gene TRBV19; D perhaps matches TRBD1 (5 bases). Germline V lookup: CDR1 LNHDA, CDR2 SQIVND (reference sequence). V was cut by 3 bases and J by 4 bases, with 10 bases left in between. This CDR3 has 14 amino acids. The CDR3 reads CASSMGTVNQPQHF. CDR3 sequence (DNA): TGTGCCAGTAGTATGGGGACGGTGAATCAGCCCCAGCATTTT. The entire variable domain, with the rest obtained from reference TRBV19 and TRBJ1-5, is as follows: DGGITQSPKYLFRKEGQNVTLSCEQNLNHDAMYWYRQDPGQGLRLIYYSQIVNDFQKGDIAEGYSVSREKKESFPLTVTSAQKNPTAFYLCASSMGTVNQPQHFGDGTRLSIL.

This rearrangement joins TRBV25-1 to TRBJ2-1; D is ambiguous. This CDR3 is built from 12 residues. V shed 5 bases and J shed 5 bases, with 7 bases lying between them. Germline assignment: CDR1 MGHDK and CDR2 SYGVNS. In DNA, the CDR3 is TGTGCCAGCAGTACCTCGAACAATGAGCAGTTCTTC. Its translation is CASSTSNNEQFF.

V is TRBV5-6 and J is TRBJ1-1; D is uncertain. Trimming removed 5 bases from V and 4 bases from J, with 12 bases in between. The CDR3 contains 13 residues. The germline gives CDR1 SGHDT, CDR2 YYEEEE. The chain's CDR3 is CASRFEGFTEAFF. The DNA of the CDR3 is TGTGCCAGCAGGTTTGAGGGTTTCACTGAAGCTTTCTTT.

V usage is TRBV20-1 and J usage is TRBJ1-2, with no clear D. Per the germline V gene, CDR1 is DFQATT and CDR2 is SNEGSKA (reference sequence). The CDR3 is 11 amino acids. Trimming pared 4 bases from V and 4 bases from J, leaving 7 bases between. DNA for the CDR3: TGCAGTGCTATTGGATCCTATGGCTACACCTTC. Translating it yields CSAIGSYGYTF.

This clone was recorded only once. The V call is TRBV7-9, the J call TRBJ2-2; TRBD2 agrees at 14 bases. CDR1 SEHNR and CDR2 FQNEAQ come from the germline V gene (reference sequence). The CDR3 is 19 amino acids. J gave up 0 bases and V 5 bases, and 8 bases lay outside the gene matches. The CDR3, as DNA: TGTGCCAGCAGCATCCCCGGGACTAGCGGGGGCCCGAACACCGGGGAGCTGTTTTTT. Its translation: CASSIPGTSGGPNTGELFF. Full variable domain (missing parts from reference TRBV7-9 and TRBJ2-2): DTGVSQNPRHKITKRGQNVTFRCDPISEHNRLYWYRQTLGQGPEFLTYFQNEAQLEKSRLLSDRFSAERPKGSFSTLEIQRTEQGDSAMYLCASSIPGTSGGPNTGELFFGEGSRLTVL.

This chain links TRBV6-5 with TRBJ1-2; no definite D call. Trimming cost V 0 bases and J 0 bases, with 8 bases left between them. This CDR3 has 15 amino acids. CDR1 and CDR2 from the germline V gene are MNHEY and SVGAGI. The CDR3 spells CASSYSRLTNYGYTF. In DNA form, the CDR3 reads TGTGCCAGCAGTTACTCCCGTCTTACTAACTATGGCTACACCTTC.

A single count supports this clone. J is TRBJ1-5 and V is TRBV12-3 or TRBV12-4, with D perhaps TRBD1 (6 bases). Trimming shortened V by 5 bases and J by 6 bases, and 11 bases separated the two germline ends. This CDR3 has 13 amino acids. The DNA for the CDR3 is TGTGCCAGCAGTATGCTAGGGGGTCAGCCCCAGCATTTT. This encodes CASSMLGGQPQHF.

This chain connects TRBV5-1 to TRBJ2-7; D could derive from TRBD1 or TRBD2 (6 bases each). Germline lookup yields CDR1 SGHRS and CDR2 YFSETQ. The CDR3 length is 15 residues. V was cut by 0 bases and J by 5 bases, with 15 bases left in between. CDR3 protein: CASSLDRRGTDEQYF. In DNA form, the CDR3 reads TGCGCCAGCAGCTTGGATAGGAGGGGGACCGACGAGCAGTACTTC.

V and J are TRBV23-1 and TRBJ2-5; 11 bases match TRBD2. TRBV23-1 is an ORF; its function is uncertain. The CDR3 runs to 15 residues. With 3 bases clipped from V and 3 bases from J, the junction kept 3 bases outside the gene matches. The CDR3 protein is CASSHRGLAEETQYF. Here the CDR3 DNA reads TGCGCCAGCAGTCATCGGGGACTAGCGGAAGAGACCCAGTACTTC.